Reported below is one TCR beta chain. There are a few counts of this clonotype. It lacks a known antigen. Per-base qualities were not stored, and no clone one base away is much larger. This record belongs to a study of response to subunit inactivated influenza vaccine (dated by TCRdb to 2016 to 2019). About the study as a whole: To follow how T cells responded to a trivalent subunit inactivated influenza vaccine, the researchers relied on deep quantitative profiling of the T cell receptor repertoire. The research as a whole found: It was suggested by the authors that each seasonal influenza vaccination may recruit only a limited number of new T cells.

Receptor libraries were prepared by RT-PCR. The listed sequencing device is Illumina HiSeq 2500. TCRdb reran the public reads through fastp at Q25 and MiXCR, keeping productive beta chains. Rows matching on CDR3 protein sequence are summarized as one entry with the most common DNA and genes. This sample comprises 500,000 to 650,000 distinct CDR3 sequences, 6.5% to 8% of them detected only once. Of the sample, over 10% falls within the top ten clones. The CDR1 and CDR2 encoded by the germline V gene are SGHAT and FQNNGV. Relative to germline, V is missing 0 bases and J is missing 9 bases, with 8 bases of the junction outside any gene match. From cysteine to phenylalanine, the CDR3 is 15 amino acids long. Kept here is only the CDR3 DNA, which spans 45 bases and is read in frame from base 1.

The rearrangement joined TRBV11-2 to TRBJ2-1; the junction holds 7 bases that match TRBD1. The receptor comes from a man in his fifties or sixties who received an inactivated influenza vaccine. Donor details come from another sample of the same person, matched by shared clones. Sample: PBMCs from blood, taken less than 30 months after vaccination. The CDR3 sequence is CASSLDSRGWTEQFF. The nucleotide sequence reads TGTGCCAGCAGCTTAGATTCCAGGGGGTGGACTGAGCAGTTCTTC.